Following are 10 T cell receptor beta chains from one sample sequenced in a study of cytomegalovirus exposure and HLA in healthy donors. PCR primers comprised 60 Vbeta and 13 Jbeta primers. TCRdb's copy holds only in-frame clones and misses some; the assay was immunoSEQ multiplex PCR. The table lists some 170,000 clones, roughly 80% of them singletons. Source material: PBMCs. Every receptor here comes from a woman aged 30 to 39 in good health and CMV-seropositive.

CDR3 region: CSVDRGRDEQFF. DNA of the CDR3: TGCAGCGTTGATCGGGGGAGGGATGAGCAGTTCTTC. The gene calls are TRBV29-1 and TRBJ2-1; 7 nucleotides agree with TRBD2. CDR1 is SQVTM, CDR2 ANQGSEA, per germline. The V and J ends lost 3 bases and 8 bases, in that order; junction bases with no gene match: 4. There are 12 residues in the CDR3.

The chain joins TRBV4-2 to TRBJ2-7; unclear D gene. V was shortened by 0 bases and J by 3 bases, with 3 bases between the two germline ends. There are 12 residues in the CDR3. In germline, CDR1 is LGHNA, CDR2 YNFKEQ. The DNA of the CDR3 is TGTGCCAGCAGCCAAGACCTCTACGAGCAGTACTTC. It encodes CASSQDLYEQYF.

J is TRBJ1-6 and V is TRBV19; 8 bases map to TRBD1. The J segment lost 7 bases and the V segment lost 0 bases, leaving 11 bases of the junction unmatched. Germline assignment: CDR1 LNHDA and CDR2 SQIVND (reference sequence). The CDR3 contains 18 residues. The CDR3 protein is CASSIDGRPGGSNSPLHF. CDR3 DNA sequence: TGTGCCAGTAGTATAGATGGTCGTCCAGGGGGCTCAAATTCACCCCTCCACTTT. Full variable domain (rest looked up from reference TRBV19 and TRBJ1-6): DGGITQSPKYLFRKEGQNVTLSCEQNLNHDAMYWYRQDPGQGLRLIYYSQIVNDFQKGDIAEGYSVSREKKESFPLTVTSAQKNPTAFYLCASSIDGRPGGSNSPLHFGNGTRLTVT.

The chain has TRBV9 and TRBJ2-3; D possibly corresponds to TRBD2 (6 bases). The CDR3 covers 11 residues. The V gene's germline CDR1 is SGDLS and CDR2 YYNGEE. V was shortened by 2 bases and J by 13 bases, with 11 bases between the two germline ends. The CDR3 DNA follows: TGTGCCAGCAGCGTTGGGGAGGAGAAGTATTTT. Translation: CASSVGEEKYF.

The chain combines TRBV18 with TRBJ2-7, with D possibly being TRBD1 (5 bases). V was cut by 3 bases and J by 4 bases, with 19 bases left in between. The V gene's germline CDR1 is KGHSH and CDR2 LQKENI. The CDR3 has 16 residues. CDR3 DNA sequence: TGTGCCAGCTCACCCCAATCCAGACAGTTCGGGTACGAGCAGTACTTC. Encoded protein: CASSPQSRQFGYEQYF.

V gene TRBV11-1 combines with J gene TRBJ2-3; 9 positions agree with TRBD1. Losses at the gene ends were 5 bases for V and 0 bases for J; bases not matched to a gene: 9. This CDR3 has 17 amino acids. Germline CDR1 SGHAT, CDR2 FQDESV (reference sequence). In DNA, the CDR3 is TGTGCCAGCAGCCCTGCGACAGGGGGGTCTAGCACAGATACGCAGTATTTT. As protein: CASSPATGGSSTDTQYF.

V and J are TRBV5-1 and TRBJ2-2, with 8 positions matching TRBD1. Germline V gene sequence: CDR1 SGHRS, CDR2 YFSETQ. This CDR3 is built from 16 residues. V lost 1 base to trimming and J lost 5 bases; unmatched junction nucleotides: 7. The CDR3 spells CASSLSSGGGTGELFF. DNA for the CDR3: TGCGCCAGCAGCTTGTCATCAGGGGGCGGTACCGGGGAGCTGTTTTTT.

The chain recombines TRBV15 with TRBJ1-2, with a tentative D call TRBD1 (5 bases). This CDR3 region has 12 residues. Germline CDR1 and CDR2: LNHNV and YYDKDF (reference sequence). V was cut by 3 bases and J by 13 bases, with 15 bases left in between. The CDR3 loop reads CATSRVRDTCTF. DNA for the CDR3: TGTGCCACCAGCAGGGTCAGGGATACCTGCACCTTC.

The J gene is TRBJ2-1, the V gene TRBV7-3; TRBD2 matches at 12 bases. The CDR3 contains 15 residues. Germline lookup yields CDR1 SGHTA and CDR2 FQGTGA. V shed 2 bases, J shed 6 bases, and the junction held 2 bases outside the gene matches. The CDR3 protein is CASSLLAGGVNEQFF. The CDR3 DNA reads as TGTGCCAGCAGCTTACTAGCGGGGGGGGTCAATGAGCAGTTCTTC.

The CDR3 sequence is CASSEQGYYSPLHF. The CDR3 DNA reads as TGTGCCAGCAGTGAACAGGGATACTATTCACCCCTCCACTTT. The chain joins TRBV6-5 to TRBJ1-6; tentatively, D is TRBD1 (6 bases). V shed 5 bases and J shed 8 bases, with 13 bases lying between them. The CDR3 is 14 residues long. Germline V lookup: CDR1 MNHEY, CDR2 SVGAGI.